Each of the 32 T cell receptor beta chains below was sequenced from the same sample in a study of blood T cell repertoires in COVID-19 (dated by TCRdb to 2020 to 2022). Receptors were amplified or captured by the immunoSEQ multiplex PCR assay. TCRdb provides this immuneACCESS table in a form limited to in-frame rearrangements. Some clones are lacking; in checked studies, under half of them reflect an unresolved V gene, and why the rest are absent is not known. The sample table lists 250,000 to 350,000 clones, around 90% of them with a count of one. The ten largest make up about 0.94% of the sample. Material: peripheral blood. The receptors stem from a woman between 35 and 50 years old who had recovered from COVID-19.

V is TRBV5-4 and J is TRBJ2-7; D may be TRBD1 (5 bases). The CDR3 consists of 12 residues. Trimming took off 4 bases at V and 4 bases at J, with 9 bases between the two ends. Germline CDR1 SGHNT, CDR2 YYREEE (reference sequence). The CDR3 nucleotides read TGTGCCAGCAGCACGCAGGGATACGAGCAGTACTTC. Its translation: CASSTQGYEQYF.

The V gene is TRBV4-1, the J gene TRBJ2-1, with 10 bases identical to TRBD2. The CDR3 length is 15 residues. Germline assignment: CDR1 MGHRA and CDR2 YSYEKL. The V and J ends lost 2 bases and 10 bases, in that order; junction bases with no gene match: 8. CDR3 sequence reads: CASSQPGLAKYEQFF. The CDR3 coding sequence is TGCGCCAGCAGCCAACCGGGACTAGCGAAGTACGAGCAGTTCTTC.

V is TRBV6-5 and J is TRBJ2-1; 12 positions agree with TRBD2. The CDR3 totals 15 residues. Germline loops: CDR1 MNHEY, CDR2 SVGAGI. The ends lost 2 bases at V and 8 bases at J; junction bases unmatched: 4. As DNA, the CDR3 is TGTGCCAGCAGTTACCTAGCGGGAGGGACCCATGAGCAGTTCTTC. It codes for CASSYLAGGTHEQFF.

The V and J genes are TRBV19 and TRBJ1-5; 7 bases agree with TRBD1. V shed 5 bases and J 6 bases; nucleotides not matched to a gene: 7. This CDR3 comprises 14 residues. The germline CDR1 and CDR2 sequences are LNHDA and SQIVND (reference sequence). CDR3 loop: CASSVGGSGQPQHF. The CDR3 coding sequence is TGTGCCAGTAGTGTAGGGGGCTCGGGTCAGCCCCAGCATTTT.

The chain uses TRBV19 and TRBJ1-2; possibly TRBD1 for D (5 bases). Per the germline V gene, CDR1 is LNHDA and CDR2 is SQIVND (reference sequence). Trimming left V 5 bases short and J 2 bases short, with 9 bases between. The CDR3 runs 13 residues. The CDR3 reads CASSPDSNYGYTF. In DNA form, the CDR3 reads TGTGCCAGTAGTCCAGACAGCAACTATGGCTACACCTTC. Looking up the rest from reference TRBV19 and TRBJ1-2 gives the full variable domain: DGGITQSPKYLFRKEGQNVTLSCEQNLNHDAMYWYRQDPGQGLRLIYYSQIVNDFQKGDIAEGYSVSREKKESFPLTVTSAQKNPTAFYLCASSPDSNYGYTFGSGTRLTVV.

The V gene is TRBV12-3 or TRBV12-4, the J gene TRBJ2-5; D unclear. The CDR3 is made up of 13 amino acids. Trimming removed 6 bases from V and 1 base from J, with 9 bases in between. The CDR3 reads CASSLEIQETQYF. The DNA of the CDR3 is TGTGCCAGCAGCCTCGAGATCCAAGAGACCCAGTACTTC.

The V and J genes are TRBV20-1 and TRBJ2-1, with 11 bases that match TRBD2. The germline CDR1 and CDR2 sequences are DFQATT and SNEGSKA (reference sequence). This CDR3 contains 15 residues. J lost 4 bases, V lost 4 bases, and 6 bases had no gene match. The CDR3 sequence is CSATDGLAGYNEQFF. In nucleotides, the CDR3 is TGCAGTGCTACTGACGGACTAGCGGGTTACAATGAGCAGTTCTTC.

The rearrangement uses TRBV27 and TRBJ1-4; tentative D call: TRBD1 (5 bases). The germline gives CDR1 MNHEY, CDR2 SMNVEV (reference sequence). V lost 5 bases and J 1 base, leaving 11 bases between the germline ends. The CDR3 is 15 amino acids. CDR3 coding DNA: TGTGCCAGCAGTATGTGGGGGGGAACTAATGAAAAACTGTTTTTT. This codes for CASSMWGGTNEKLFF.

This chain uses TRBV24-1 with TRBJ2-1; 12 bases agree with TRBD2. The junction had 4 bases not matched to a gene; V was cut back by 10 bases and J by 1 base. The V gene's germline CDR1 is KGHDR and CDR2 SFDVKD. This CDR3 contains 15 residues. CDR3 protein: CATSSGRGSYNEQFF. The CDR3 nucleotides are TGTGCCACATCTAGCGGGAGGGGGTCCTACAATGAGCAGTTCTTC.

V usage is TRBV5-1 and J usage is TRBJ2-1, with D perhaps matching TRBD2 (5 bases). The V gene lost 0 bases and the J gene lost 0 bases, with 10 bases spanning the gap. Germline V CDR1 and CDR2: SGHRS, YFSETQ. The CDR3 runs 16 residues. The CDR3 loop is CASSLGIGSSYNEQFF. The CDR3 coding sequence is TGCGCCAGCAGCTTGGGTATAGGGAGCTCCTACAATGAGCAGTTCTTC. Full variable domain (outside the CDR3, taken from reference TRBV5-1 and TRBJ2-1): KAGVTQTPRYLIKTRGQQVTLSCSPISGHRSVSWYQQTPGQGLQFLFEYFSETQRNKGNFPGRFSGRQFSNSRSEMNVSTLELGDSALYLCASSLGIGSSYNEQFFGPGTRLTVL.

V is TRBV7-9 and J is TRBJ2-2; TRBD2 might be the D (7 bases). Germline V CDR1 and CDR2: SEHNR, FQNEAQ (reference sequence). Trimming pared 5 bases from V and 1 base from J, leaving 23 bases between. This CDR3 has 19 residues. The CDR3: CASSQTGTNGGLNTGELFF. The CDR3 DNA follows: TGTGCCAGCAGCCAAACCGGGACTAACGGGGGGCTGAACACCGGGGAGCTGTTTTTT.

This rearrangement joins TRBV6-5 to TRBJ1-5; D call uncertain. Trimming took off 0 bases at V and 7 bases at J, with 13 bases between the two ends. Germline-derived CDR1 and CDR2 are MNHEY and SVGAGI. CDR3 size: 15 residues. The CDR3 spells CASSYSADWSQPQHF. The CDR3, as DNA: TGTGCCAGCAGTTACTCGGCGGATTGGAGCCAGCCCCAGCATTTT.

This chain joins TRBV24-1 and TRBJ2-3; 12 nucleotides agree with TRBD2. The CDR3 sequence is 17 residues long. Germline lookup yields CDR1 KGHDR and CDR2 SFDVKD. Losses at the gene ends were 3 bases for V and 2 bases for J; bases not matched to a gene: 5. The CDR3 region has the DNA TGTGCCACCAGTGATCCTGGACTAGCGGGGCCCACAGATACGCAGTATTTT. This encodes CATSDPGLAGPTDTQYF.

This rearrangement joins TRBV6-2 or TRBV6-3 to TRBJ2-5; unclear D gene. This CDR3 is built from 15 residues. V dropped 2 bases and J dropped 1 base, with 11 bases sitting between them. Germline assignment: CDR1 MNHEY and CDR2 SVGEGT. CDR3 in amino acids: CASSYPLPGQETQYF. CDR3 in DNA: TGTGCCAGCAGTTACCCTTTGCCCGGCCAAGAGACCCAGTACTTC.

The chain has TRBV28 and TRBJ2-5, with TRBD1 as a possible D gene (5 bases). Germline values: CDR1 MDHEN, CDR2 SYDVKM. This CDR3 contains 13 residues. V lost 8 bases and J lost 2, with 12 bases in between. This CDR3 reads CASHRQLQETQYF. The CDR3 DNA follows: TGTGCCAGCCATAGACAGCTTCAAGAGACCCAGTACTTC.

The V call is TRBV19, the J call TRBJ1-4; tentatively, D is TRBD1 (5 bases). Trimming stripped 5 bases from V and 8 bases from J, with 18 bases between. The CDR3 runs to 15 residues. Germline CDR1 LNHDA, CDR2 SQIVND (reference sequence). The CDR3 DNA is TGTGCCAGTAGTCCGGGACGGGGGGGAGTCGAAAAACTGTTTTTT. Its translation is CASSPGRGGVEKLFF.

The CDR3 region has the DNA TGTGCCAGCAGCTTGGTCCCATCCGGGACTAGCGGTAACAATGAGCAGTTCTTC. It encodes CASSLVPSGTSGNNEQFF. The chain carries TRBV5-4 and TRBJ2-1; 11 bases line up with TRBD2. Germline loops: CDR1 SGHNT, CDR2 YYREEE (reference sequence). V lost 0 bases and J lost 5; bases outside the gene matches: 10. There are 18 residues in the CDR3.

This clone was seen just once. This rearrangement joins TRBV12-3 or TRBV12-4 to TRBJ2-1, with D tentatively TRBD2 (5 bases). Trimming stripped 0 bases from V and 7 bases from J, with 7 bases between. The CDR3 spans 13 residues. The CDR3 region is CASSLARENEQFF. CDR3 nucleotides: TGTGCCAGCAGTTTAGCGAGGGAGAATGAGCAGTTCTTC.

The V call is TRBV11-2, the J call TRBJ2-2; 10 nucleotides agree with TRBD2. The CDR3 runs 14 residues. Germline V lookup: CDR1 SGHAT, CDR2 FQNNGV. V gave up 5 bases and J gave up 6 bases; unmatched junction bases: 3. CDR3 DNA sequence: TGTGCCAGCAGCCCGCTAGCGGGAGCCGGGGAGCTGTTTTTT. Its protein is CASSPLAGAGELFF.

The chain couples TRBV5-1 to TRBJ2-2; unclear D gene. Germline values: CDR1 SGHRS, CDR2 YFSETQ. V lost 0 bases, J lost 7 bases, and 19 bases lay in between. The CDR3 loop spans 17 amino acids. For the CDR3, the DNA is TGCGCCAGCAGCTTGGATCTAGTGGTGTGGGTCGGCGGGGAGCTGTTTTTT. Translated, it gives CASSLDLVVWVGGELFF.

This clone showed up just a few times. The chain uses TRBV30 and TRBJ2-7; 7 nucleotides match TRBD2. Per the germline V gene, CDR1 is GTSNPN and CDR2 is SVGIG (reference sequence). V shed 2 bases and J 2 bases; nucleotides not matched to a gene: 6. The CDR3 is 14 residues long. In DNA, the CDR3 is TGTGCCTGGAGTATGAGCGGGATTGCCTACGAGCAGTACTTC. Its protein product is CAWSMSGIAYEQYF.

This clone came up once. The rearrangement links TRBV18 to TRBJ1-5; 8 positions match TRBD1. The length of the CDR3 is 14 residues. Germline loops: CDR1 KGHSH, CDR2 LQKENI. Unmatched junction bases numbered 5, after V lost 6 bases and J lost 4 bases. CDR3 DNA sequence: TGTGCCAGCTCCCCGAACAGGGGGAATCAGCCCCAGCATTTT. Translated: CASSPNRGNQPQHF.

The chain joins TRBV3-1 (or the pseudogene TRBV3-2) to TRBJ2-1; TRBD1 agrees at 8 bases. The CDR3 length is 17 residues. The germline V gene has CDR1 LGHDT and CDR2 YNNKEL (reference sequence). Trimming took 2 bases from V and 0 from J; bases not matched to a gene: 6. CDR3 residues: CASSQRTGMSSYNEQFF. The CDR3 DNA reads TGTGCCAGCAGCCAAAGGACAGGGATGAGCTCCTACAATGAGCAGTTCTTC.

This clone has only one observation. The J gene is TRBJ2-5, the V gene TRBV5-1; D is perhaps TRBD1 (5 bases). The CDR3 extends over 15 amino acids. V gave up 0 bases and J gave up 1 base, with 10 bases separating them. Germline V gene sequence: CDR1 SGHRS, CDR2 YFSETQ. The DNA of the CDR3 is TGCGCCAGCAGCTTGGGCAGGGCCAGCCAAGAGACCCAGTACTTC. Its protein product is CASSLGRASQETQYF.

The chain joins TRBV7-9 to TRBJ2-7; perhaps TRBD1 as D (6 bases). Trimming took 6 bases from V and 2 from J, leaving 20 bases between them. This CDR3 contains 16 residues. CDR1 and CDR2 from the germline V gene are SEHNR and FQNEAQ (reference sequence). For the CDR3, the DNA is TGTGCCAGCAGTCCTAATACCGGGACACGTCCCTACGAGCAGTACTTC. Translated, it gives CASSPNTGTRPYEQYF. Looking up the rest from reference TRBV7-9 and TRBJ2-7 gives the full variable domain: DTGVSQNPRHKITKRGQNVTFRCDPISEHNRLYWYRQTLGQGPEFLTYFQNEAQLEKSRLLSDRFSAERPKGSFSTLEIQRTEQGDSAMYLCASSPNTGTRPYEQYFGPGTRLTVT.

This clone has just a few counts. The chain couples TRBV6-5 to TRBJ1-2; 7 bases agree with TRBD1. Germline trimming cut 7 bases from V and 4 bases from J; bases unmatched to any gene: 6. Germline loops: CDR1 MNHEY, CDR2 SVGAGI. This CDR3 spans 13 amino acids. The CDR3 sequence is CASKDRVGYGYTF. The CDR3 DNA reads as TGTGCCAGCAAAGACAGGGTAGGCTATGGCTACACCTTC.

This chain uses TRBV6-2 or TRBV6-3 with TRBJ2-1, with TRBD2 matching 11 bases. The CDR3 consists of 18 residues. The V gene end was trimmed by 4 bases and the J gene end by 1 base; junction bases not matched to a gene: 9. The germline CDR1 and CDR2 sequences are MNHEY and SVGEGT. The DNA for the CDR3 is TGTGCCAGCAGTTTCTTATCGGGACTAGCGGTTTCCTACAATGAGCAGTTCTTC. Protein sequence: CASSFLSGLAVSYNEQFF.

The chain recombines TRBV7-8 with TRBJ2-7; TRBD2 agrees at 13 bases. The CDR3 spans 16 residues. J was trimmed by 2 bases and V by 2 bases; bases with no gene match: 3. Per germline, CDR1 SGHVS and CDR2 FQNEAQ. This CDR3 is CASSLTTSGRTYEQYF. Written as DNA, the CDR3 is TGTGCCAGCAGCTTAACGACTAGCGGGAGGACCTACGAGCAGTACTTC.

The chain joins TRBV13 to TRBJ2-1, with a tentative D call TRBD1 (6 bases). The length of the CDR3 is 15 residues. V was cut by 6 bases and J by 2 bases, with 14 bases left in between. Germline values: CDR1 PRHDT, CDR2 FYEKMQ (reference sequence). In DNA form, the CDR3 reads TGTGCCAGCAGTAAACAACCAGGGGCCTACAATGAGCAGTTCTTC. Encoded protein: CASSKQPGAYNEQFF.

The chain uses TRBV20-1 and TRBJ2-7; D might be TRBD1 (5 bases). CDR3 size: 11 residues. V lost 3 bases, J lost 6 bases, and 9 bases lay in between. Germline V gives CDR1 DFQATT, CDR2 SNEGSKA (reference sequence). CDR3: CSASLGVEQYF. The CDR3 DNA reads TGCAGTGCTAGTTTAGGGGTCGAGCAGTACTTC.

The chain links TRBV6-5 to TRBJ1-2; TRBD1 might be the D (6 bases). Germline V gives CDR1 MNHEY, CDR2 SVGAGI. The CDR3 is 14 amino acids. Between the trimmed V and J ends, which lost 11 bases and 4 bases, there was a span of 20 bases. The CDR3 DNA is TGTGCCCGAGGCGGGGGCTCGTATGGCTATGGCTACACCTTC. It specifies CARGGGSYGYGYTF.

This chain links TRBV18 with TRBJ1-2, with TRBD1 matching over 8 bases. The V segment lost 3 bases and the J segment 8 bases; nucleotides outside the gene matches: 11. CDR1 is KGHSH, CDR2 LQKENI, per germline. The CDR3 runs to 15 residues. CDR3 nucleotides: TGTGCCAGCTCACCGGACAGGGCGAGTATTCGCGGCTACACCTTC. Amino acid sequence: CASSPDRASIRGYTF.